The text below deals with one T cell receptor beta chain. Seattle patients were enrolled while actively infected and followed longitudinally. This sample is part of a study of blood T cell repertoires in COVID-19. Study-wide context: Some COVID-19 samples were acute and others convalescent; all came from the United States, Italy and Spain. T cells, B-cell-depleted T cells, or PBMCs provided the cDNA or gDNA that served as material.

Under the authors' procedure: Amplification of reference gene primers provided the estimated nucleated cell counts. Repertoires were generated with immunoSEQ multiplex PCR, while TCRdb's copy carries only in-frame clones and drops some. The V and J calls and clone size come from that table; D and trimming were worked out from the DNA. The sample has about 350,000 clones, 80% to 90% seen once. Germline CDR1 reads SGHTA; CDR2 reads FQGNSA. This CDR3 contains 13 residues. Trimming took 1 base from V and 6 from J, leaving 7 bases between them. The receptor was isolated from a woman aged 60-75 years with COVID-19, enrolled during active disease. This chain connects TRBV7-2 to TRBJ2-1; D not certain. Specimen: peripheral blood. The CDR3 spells CASSLGRRNEQFF. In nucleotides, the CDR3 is TGTGCCAGCAGCTTAGGTCGTCGCAATGAGCAGTTCTTC. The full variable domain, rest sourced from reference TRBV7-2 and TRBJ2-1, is GAGVSQSPSNKVTEKGKDVELRCDPISGHTALYWYRQSLGQGLEFLIYFQGNSAPDKSGLPSDRFSAERTGGSVSTLTIQRTQQEDSAVYLCASSLGRRNEQFFGPGTRLTVL.